These T cell receptor beta chains were read from a single sample in a study of T cells after yellow fever vaccination. TCRdb reanalysed the 5' RACE reads using MiXCR and keeps one entry per CDR3 protein. The sample consists of around 530,000 distinct CDR3 sequences, around a sixth of them appearing once. The sample here was PBMCs, taken 4 to 5 days after the first yellow fever vaccination. The receptors come from a young man who received the YFV17D yellow fever vaccine. The CDR3 runs from the conserved cysteine through the conserved F or W. The order of the fields is J gene, clone size, D gene, V gene, CDR3 DNA, CDR3 protein. The D gene is left open where the match is weak. A row's size may be missing; if present it is once, few, many or a size class.

j_gene: TRBJ2-5; abundance: few; d_gene: .; v_gene: TRBV6-1; CDR3nt: TGTGCCAGCAGCGCTGGGACCATACAAGAGACCCAGTACTTC; CDR3aa: CASSAGTIQETQYF
j_gene: TRBJ1-2; abundance: .; d_gene: .; v_gene: TRBV6-2/TRBV6-3; CDR3nt: TGTGCCAGCTTACAGGACGGATTTAACTATGGCTACACCTTC; CDR3aa: CASLQDGFNYGYTF
j_gene: TRBJ2-7; abundance: few; d_gene: .; v_gene: TRBV18; CDR3nt: TGTGCCAGCTCACCGAAGCAGGGCTATTCCTACGAGCAGTACTTC; CDR3aa: CASSPKQGYSYEQYF
j_gene: TRBJ2-3; abundance: few; d_gene: TRBD2; v_gene: TRBV11-2; CDR3nt: TGTGCCAGCAGCTTAGTTATCGGACTAGCGCTAGGCACAGATACGCAGTATTTT; CDR3aa: CASSLVIGLALGTDTQYF
j_gene: TRBJ2-3; abundance: few; d_gene: TRBD2; v_gene: TRBV20-1; CDR3nt: TGCAGTGCTAGACGCCGGGGCGGGGGGCCCACAGATACGCAGTATTTT; CDR3aa: CSARRRGGGPTDTQYF
j_gene: TRBJ2-3; abundance: .; d_gene: TRBD2; v_gene: TRBV2; CDR3nt: TGTGCCAGCCCCGGGGGGAGGACAGATACGCAGTATTTT; CDR3aa: CASPGGRTDTQYF
j_gene: TRBJ1-4; abundance: .; d_gene: .; v_gene: TRBV7-9; CDR3nt: TGTGCCAGCAGCTTAGGGGCGGGGGACGAAAAACTGTTTTTT; CDR3aa: CASSLGAGDEKLFF
j_gene: TRBJ1-4; abundance: few; d_gene: .; v_gene: TRBV20-1; CDR3nt: TGCAGTGCGAGAATGACTAATGAAAAACTGTTTTTT; CDR3aa: CSARMTNEKLFF
j_gene: TRBJ1-1; abundance: few; d_gene: .; v_gene: TRBV7-2; CDR3nt: TGTGCCAGCAGCTTAGGCCGGCGAGGGAACACTGAAGCTTTCTTT; CDR3aa: CASSLGRRGNTEAFF
j_gene: TRBJ2-1; abundance: .; d_gene: .; v_gene: TRBV4-1; CDR3nt: TGCGCCAGCAGTGGGGGGATTTACAATGAGCAGTTCTTC; CDR3aa: CASSGGIYNEQFF
j_gene: TRBJ2-1; abundance: .; d_gene: TRBD1; v_gene: TRBV5-1; CDR3nt: TGCGCCAGTGGGGGACAGGGGGCGAGCAATGAGCAGTTCTTC; CDR3aa: CASGGQGASNEQFF
j_gene: TRBJ1-2; abundance: few; d_gene: .; v_gene: TRBV19; CDR3nt: TGTGCCAGTAGTGGAACGGGCTATGGCTACACCTTC; CDR3aa: CASSGTGYGYTF
j_gene: TRBJ1-2; abundance: .; d_gene: .; v_gene: TRBV19; CDR3nt: TGTGCCAGTAGTATAGATTCAACGGTGTTCGGCTATGGCTACACCTTC; CDR3aa: CASSIDSTVFGYGYTF
j_gene: TRBJ2-7; abundance: .; d_gene: .; v_gene: TRBV6-5; CDR3nt: TGTGCCAGCAGTTATGACATAGCCTACGAGCAGTACTTC; CDR3aa: CASSYDIAYEQYF
j_gene: TRBJ2-7; abundance: .; d_gene: .; v_gene: TRBV6-2/TRBV6-3; CDR3nt: TGTGCCAGCACCCCGCTCCGGGACGTCCACGAGCAGTACTTC; CDR3aa: CASTPLRDVHEQYF
j_gene: TRBJ2-3; abundance: .; d_gene: .; v_gene: TRBV19; CDR3nt: TGTGCCAGCCGAGAGGGGCTAACACCCGACACAGATACGCAGTATTTT; CDR3aa: CASREGLTPDTDTQYF
j_gene: TRBJ1-2; abundance: .; d_gene: .; v_gene: TRBV7-3; CDR3nt: TGTGCCAGCAGCTTAGTGGGCGGAGACAGCTCCTATGGCTACACCTTC; CDR3aa: CASSLVGGDSSYGYTF
j_gene: TRBJ2-1; abundance: .; d_gene: TRBD1; v_gene: TRBV6-6; CDR3nt: TGTGCCAGCAGTCAATTCTTAGACAGGGTGAAGTTCTTC; CDR3aa: CASSQFLDRVKFF
j_gene: TRBJ1-5; abundance: many; d_gene: .; v_gene: TRBV7-9; CDR3nt: TGTGCCAGCAGCCCCCAAGACCAGCCCCAGCATTTT; CDR3aa: CASSPQDQPQHF
j_gene: TRBJ1-2; abundance: few; d_gene: TRBD1; v_gene: TRBV29-1; CDR3nt: TGCAGCGTACGGACAGGGGGAGATTATGGCTACACCTTC; CDR3aa: CSVRTGGDYGYTF
j_gene: TRBJ1-1; abundance: .; d_gene: .; v_gene: TRBV7-2; CDR3nt: TGTGCCAGCAGCCGGGGATCGGTGAACACTGAAGCTTTCTTT; CDR3aa: CASSRGSVNTEAFF
j_gene: TRBJ2-5; abundance: few; d_gene: TRBD1; v_gene: TRBV11-2; CDR3nt: TGTGCCAGCAGCTTAGATGGGCCGGGACAGCAAGAGACCCAGTACTTC; CDR3aa: CASSLDGPGQQETQYF
j_gene: TRBJ1-2; abundance: .; d_gene: TRBD1; v_gene: TRBV7-9; CDR3nt: TGTGCCAGCAGCCGAAACCAGGGGGAGGGTGGCTACACCTTC; CDR3aa: CASSRNQGEGGYTF
j_gene: TRBJ1-2; abundance: .; d_gene: .; v_gene: TRBV18; CDR3nt: TGTGCCAGCTCACTCGGGACGAGCAAATATGGCTACACCTTC; CDR3aa: CASSLGTSKYGYTF
j_gene: TRBJ2-5; abundance: .; d_gene: .; v_gene: TRBV28; CDR3nt: TGTGCCAGCAGTCCCGCACGGGGACGAGGGGCCCAAGAGACCCAGTACTTC; CDR3aa: CASSPARGRGAQETQYF
j_gene: TRBJ2-3; abundance: many; d_gene: TRBD2; v_gene: TRBV5-5; CDR3nt: TGTGCCAGCAGCCCTCCTAGCGGGGGGAGCACAGATACGCAGTATTTT; CDR3aa: CASSPPSGGSTDTQYF
j_gene: TRBJ1-2; abundance: .; d_gene: .; v_gene: TRBV7-9; CDR3nt: TGTGCCAGCAGCTTAGGAGGGACTTCGGATGGCTACACCTTC; CDR3aa: CASSLGGTSDGYTF
j_gene: TRBJ2-1; abundance: .; d_gene: .; v_gene: TRBV9; CDR3nt: TGTGCCAGCAGCGTAGACAGGGCCTACAATGAGCAGTTCTTC; CDR3aa: CASSVDRAYNEQFF
j_gene: TRBJ2-1; abundance: .; d_gene: TRBD2; v_gene: TRBV7-9; CDR3nt: TGTGCCAGCAGCTTCATCCGGGGGGGCCCTGATGAGCAGTTCTTC; CDR3aa: CASSFIRGGPDEQFF
j_gene: TRBJ1-1; abundance: few; d_gene: TRBD1; v_gene: TRBV11-1; CDR3nt: TGTGCCAGCAGCTCGTACAGGGGGCGGACTGAAGCTTTCTTT; CDR3aa: CASSSYRGRTEAFF
j_gene: TRBJ1-4; abundance: few; d_gene: .; v_gene: TRBV6-1; CDR3nt: TGTGCCAGCATGCGACAGCTGGCGGATGAAAAACTGTTTTTT; CDR3aa: CASMRQLADEKLFF
j_gene: TRBJ1-5; abundance: .; d_gene: .; v_gene: TRBV20-1; CDR3nt: TGCAGTGCTAGCTTTGGCAGGCCCAATCAGCCCCAGCATTTT; CDR3aa: CSASFGRPNQPQHF
j_gene: TRBJ1-1; abundance: .; d_gene: .; v_gene: TRBV21-1; CDR3nt: TGTGCCAGCCCCGGGGGCGAAATGGGCACTGAAGCTTTGTTT; CDR3aa: CASPGGEMGTEALF
j_gene: TRBJ1-2; abundance: many; d_gene: .; v_gene: TRBV12-3/TRBV12-4; CDR3nt: TGTGCCAGCAGTTTGCGGCACTTAAACTATGGCTACACCTTC; CDR3aa: CASSLRHLNYGYTF
j_gene: TRBJ1-1; abundance: .; d_gene: .; v_gene: TRBV24-1; CDR3nt: TGTGCCACCAGTGCCTCGGGGGCCCCGAACACTGAAGCTTTCTTT; CDR3aa: CATSASGAPNTEAFF
j_gene: TRBJ2-2; abundance: once; d_gene: .; v_gene: TRBV4-1; CDR3nt: TGCGCCAGCAGCGCTGCTATTCCCGGGGAGCTGTTTTTT; CDR3aa: CASSAAIPGELFF
j_gene: TRBJ1-1; abundance: few; d_gene: .; v_gene: TRBV20-1; CDR3nt: TGCAGTGCCGTAGCTCACCCCGGCACTGAAGCTTTCTTT; CDR3aa: CSAVAHPGTEAFF
j_gene: TRBJ2-1; abundance: .; d_gene: .; v_gene: TRBV27; CDR3nt: TGTGCCAGCAGTTTATCCCCCGGGACAACATACAATGAGCAGTTCTTC; CDR3aa: CASSLSPGTTYNEQFF
j_gene: TRBJ1-2; abundance: .; d_gene: .; v_gene: TRBV6-1; CDR3nt: TGTGCTACCCTCCCCCGGGGGCATAGCTATGGCTACACCTTC; CDR3aa: CATLPRGHSYGYTF
j_gene: TRBJ1-2; abundance: .; d_gene: TRBD1; v_gene: TRBV7-2; CDR3nt: TGTGGGACAGGGAGTACCTATGGCTACACCTTC; CDR3aa: CGTGSTYGYTF
j_gene: TRBJ1-1; abundance: few; d_gene: .; v_gene: TRBV12-3/TRBV12-4; CDR3nt: TGTGCCAGCAGTTCGACGGACGGAAACACTGAAGCTTTCTTT; CDR3aa: CASSSTDGNTEAFF
j_gene: TRBJ2-7; abundance: .; d_gene: .; v_gene: TRBV7-3; CDR3nt: TGTGCCAGCAGCTTAAACGGGGGCCCCCCCTACGAGCAGTACTTC; CDR3aa: CASSLNGGPPYEQYF
j_gene: TRBJ1-6; abundance: .; d_gene: .; v_gene: TRBV20-1; CDR3nt: TGCAGTGCTAGAGACAGGACGAGCTCCTATAATTCACCCCTCCACTTT; CDR3aa: CSARDRTSSYNSPLHF
j_gene: TRBJ2-1; abundance: .; d_gene: .; v_gene: TRBV7-9; CDR3nt: TGTGCCAGCACCCCCCGGGGAGGCTCCTACAATGAGCAGTTCTTC; CDR3aa: CASTPRGGSYNEQFF
j_gene: TRBJ1-5; abundance: .; d_gene: .; v_gene: TRBV20-1; CDR3nt: TGCAGTGCTAAAGCGTCTCGGCCCCAGCATTTT; CDR3aa: CSAKASRPQHF
j_gene: TRBJ2-2; abundance: .; d_gene: TRBD2; v_gene: TRBV5-4; CDR3nt: TGTGCCAGCAGCCCCAAACCGGGACTAGAGCCCGGGGAGCTGTTTTTT; CDR3aa: CASSPKPGLEPGELFF